Presented here are 21 T cell receptor beta chains from one specimen sequenced in a study of HIV-infected patients and healthy controls. TCRdb analysed the 5' RACE reads with MiXCR anew, one entry per CDR3 protein. The sample records more than 60,000 distinct CDR3 sequences, roughly a fifth being singletons. Material: CD4+ T cells from blood. All receptors derive from a human donor in good health.

This rearrangement joins TRBV20-1 to TRBJ1-3; weak D call: TRBD1 (6 bases). The CDR3 has 15 amino acids. V lost 1 base to trimming and J lost 0 bases, with 10 bases between them. Germline V gene sequence: CDR1 DFQATT, CDR2 SNEGSKA (reference sequence). Here the CDR3 DNA reads TGCAGTGCTAGAGCCCAGGGGAGCTCTGGAAACACCATATATTTT. It specifies CSARAQGSSGNTIYF.

This clonotype was observed many times. CDR3 nucleotides: TGTGCCAGCTCCCCTCAGGCGCATGGCTACACCTTC. Its translation is CASSPQAHGYTF. V and J are TRBV18 and TRBJ1-2; D unresolved. V lost 6 bases to trimming and J lost 6 bases, with 11 bases between them. Germline CDR1 reads KGHSH; CDR2 reads LQKENI. This CDR3 comprises 12 residues.

This clonotype has ten or more counts. The V gene is TRBV5-1, the J gene TRBJ1-6; TRBD1 might be the D (5 bases). Germline CDR1 reads SGHRS; CDR2 reads YFSETQ. The CDR3 is 18 residues long. V was cut by 1 base and J by 8 bases, with 22 bases left in between. The CDR3 DNA is TGCGCCAGCAGCTTGTCGATCCAGGGCGGGTCGATGGATTCACCCCTCCACTTT. It is translated as CASSLSIQGGSMDSPLHF.

The sample holds many counts of this clonotype. The chain recombines TRBV2 with TRBJ2-2; D possibly corresponds to TRBD2 (6 bases). The CDR3 spans 13 residues. From germline, CDR1 is SNHLY and CDR2 FYNNEI. V lost 6 bases and J 6 bases, leaving 11 bases between the germline ends. The CDR3 DNA reads as TGTGCCAGCAGAGTTCCGGGGGCCGGGGAGCTGTTTTTT. Translated: CASRVPGAGELFF.

This clonotype occurred many times. The rearrangement links TRBV7-2 to TRBJ2-7; TRBD1 agrees at 7 bases. Unmatched junction bases numbered 7, after V lost 5 bases and J lost 3 bases. The CDR3 has 14 residues. Germline V CDR1 and CDR2: SGHTA, FQGNSA. The CDR3 bases are TGTGCCAGCAGCATGAAGGACAGGAGCTACGAGCAGTACTTC. It yields the protein CASSMKDRSYEQYF.

As to this clonotype: This may stem from a read error, because a much larger clone lies one nucleotide away. The chain recombines TRBV28 with TRBJ1-1, with D tentatively TRBD1 (5 bases). The CDR3 has 15 residues. From germline, CDR1 is MDHEN and CDR2 SYDVKM. For the CDR3, the DNA is TGTGACAGCAGTTACCCGACAAGGACAAACACTGAAGCTTTCTTT. Translating it yields CDSSYPTRTNTEAFF.

V and J are TRBV5-1 and TRBJ1-6; D gene uncertain. Germline V gives CDR1 SGHRS, CDR2 YFSETQ. The V gene lost 4 bases and the J gene lost 5 bases, with 16 bases spanning the gap. The CDR3 runs to 16 residues. The CDR3 region has the DNA TGCGCCAGCAGCCCCGGCTTTTCGGAAAATAATTCACCCCTCCACTTT. This sequence encodes CASSPGFSENNSPLHF.

This clonotype has just a few counts. The rearrangement joins TRBV30 to TRBJ2-7, with D unresolved. Trimming removed 1 base from V and 5 bases from J, with 12 bases in between. This CDR3 region has 13 residues. Germline CDR1 reads GTSNPN; CDR2 reads SVGIG (reference sequence). The CDR3 nucleotides are TGTGCCTGGAGTGCGTGGGGTCTCAACGAGCAGTACTTC. Encoded protein: CAWSAWGLNEQYF. Full variable domain (missing parts from reference TRBV30 and TRBJ2-7): SQTIHQWPATLVQPVGSPLSLECTVEGTSNPNLYWYRQAAGRGLQLLFYSVGIGQISSEVPQNLSASRPQDRQFILSSKKLLLSDSGFYLCAWSAWGLNEQYFGPGTRLTVT.

This clonotype was picked up many times. This sequence joins TRBV7-2 and TRBJ2-5; D uncertain. Germline V gene data show CDR1 as SGHTA and CDR2 as FQGNSA. The CDR3 extends over 13 amino acids. V was pared by 2 bases and J by 1 base, with 5 bases between. This CDR3 is CASSLSRQETQYF. The CDR3 DNA reads as TGTGCCAGCAGCTTAAGTCGCCAAGAGACCCAGTACTTC.

This clonotype has only a few counts. The chain uses TRBV7-9 and TRBJ2-5; D gene unclear. There are 19 residues in the CDR3. Trimming pared 5 bases from V and 2 bases from J, leaving 27 bases between. Germline assignment: CDR1 SEHNR and CDR2 FQNEAQ (reference sequence). The CDR3 DNA reads as TGTGCCAGCAGCCCCAGGTCTAGTTTTTTAGGGTTACCTCAAGAGACCCAGTACTTC. Amino acid sequence: CASSPRSSFLGLPQETQYF.

This sequence joins TRBV13 and TRBJ1-1, with TRBD1 identical over 8 bases. The germline CDR1 and CDR2 sequences are PRHDT and FYEKMQ (reference sequence). The CDR3 has 14 amino acids. The ends lost 5 bases at V and 5 bases at J; junction bases unmatched: 7. Here the CDR3 reads CASSPGDRKTEAFF. CDR3 in DNA: TGTGCCAGCAGCCCCGGGGACAGGAAGACTGAAGCTTTCTTT.

The sample holds a few counts of this clonotype. The rearrangement links TRBV12-3 or TRBV12-4 to TRBJ2-3, with a weak D call TRBD2 (5 bases). Between the trimmed V and J ends, which lost 6 bases and 12 bases, there was a span of 16 bases. The CDR3 has 12 amino acids. CDR3 in amino acids: CASSRTGRRQYF. The CDR3 DNA sequence: TGTGCCAGCAGCCGGACTGGCCGACGACAGTATTTT.

This clonotype was recorded many times. The chain combines TRBV11-3 with TRBJ2-7, with 7 bases matching TRBD1. In germline, CDR1 is SGHNT, CDR2 YENEEA. J was trimmed by 4 bases and V by 2 bases; bases with no gene match: 2. The CDR3 runs 13 residues. CDR3 nucleotides: TGTGCCAGCAGCTTACGACAGGGATACGAGCAGTACTTC. This codes for CASSLRQGYEQYF.

This clonotype occurred a few times. The gene calls are TRBV6-6 and TRBJ1-1, with D maybe TRBD1 (5 bases). CDR3 size: 13 residues. Germline lookup yields CDR1 MNHNY and CDR2 SVGAGI (reference sequence). Trimming stripped 0 bases from V and 4 bases from J, with 6 bases between. The CDR3 protein is CASSYSDTTEAFF. The CDR3 bases are TGTGCCAGCAGTTACTCGGACACCACTGAAGCTTTCTTT.

The CDR3 spells CSYIEAGKEKLFF. For the CDR3, the DNA is TGCAGTTATATAGAGGCAGGGAAAGAAAAACTGTTTTTT. The chain employs TRBV29-1 and TRBJ1-4, with a tentative D call TRBD1 (5 bases). Per germline, CDR1 SQVTM and CDR2 ANQGSEA. The CDR3 runs 13 residues.

The J gene is TRBJ1-1, the V gene TRBV5-5; 9 nucleotides agree with TRBD1. The trim removed 8 bases at V and 6 bases at J, leaving 11 bases unmatched. CDR3 length equals 14 residues. Germline V gives CDR1 SGHKS, CDR2 YYEKEE (reference sequence). This chain's CDR3 is CASKRDRVRAEAFF. The CDR3 coding sequence is TGTGCCAGTAAGAGGGACAGGGTAAGGGCTGAAGCTTTCTTT.

The chain links TRBV13 to TRBJ1-3; weak D call: TRBD1 (5 bases). V was shortened by 5 bases and J by 3 bases, with 11 bases between the two germline ends. The CDR3 covers 14 residues. From germline, CDR1 is PRHDT and CDR2 FYEKMQ (reference sequence). In nucleotides, the CDR3 is TGTGCCAGCAGCCCGGGGCAGGGTGGAAACACCATATATTTT. It codes for CASSPGQGGNTIYF.

This clonotype occurred many times. The chain combines TRBV5-1 with TRBJ1-2; D gene uncertain. There are 16 residues in the CDR3. CDR1 is SGHRS and CDR2 is YFSETQ in the germline V gene. V was clipped by 0 bases and J by 2 bases, with 14 bases between them. The CDR3 loop reads CASSLAAASMNYGYTF. CDR3 nucleotides: TGCGCCAGCAGCTTGGCCGCAGCAAGTATGAACTATGGCTACACCTTC. The variable domain in full, completed from reference TRBV5-1 and TRBJ1-2, reads KAGVTQTPRYLIKTRGQQVTLSCSPISGHRSVSWYQQTPGQGLQFLFEYFSETQRNKGNFPGRFSGRQFSNSRSEMNVSTLELGDSALYLCASSLAAASMNYGYTFGSGTRLTVV.

The chain couples TRBV4-1 to TRBJ2-1, with D maybe TRBD2 (5 bases). Germline-derived CDR1 and CDR2 are MGHRA and YSYEKL. CDR3 size: 17 residues. Deletions cut 0 bases from V and 0 bases from J, with 12 bases between. The CDR3 region has the DNA TGCGCCAGCAGCCAAGACCGCGGGCGAAGCTCCTACAATGAGCAGTTCTTC. As protein: CASSQDRGRSSYNEQFF.

This chain links TRBV18 with TRBJ2-1, with D possibly called TRBD1 or TRBD2 (5 bases each). The CDR3 loop spans 14 amino acids. V was pared by 3 bases and J by 7 bases, with 13 bases between. Germline V lookup: CDR1 KGHSH, CDR2 LQKENI. CDR3 bases: TGTGCCAGCTCACCCGACCTGGGGGAGAATGAGCAGTTCTTC. Amino acids: CASSPDLGENEQFF.

Ten or more counts support this clonotype. The chain combines TRBV5-1 with TRBJ2-5; 9 positions match TRBD2. Germline assignment: CDR1 SGHRS and CDR2 YFSETQ. This CDR3 is 16 amino acids long. Unmatched junction bases numbered 4, after V lost 0 bases and J lost 1 base. The CDR3 coding sequence is TGCGCCAGCAGCTTGGCCTCGACTAGCGGCCAAGAGACCCAGTACTTC. Amino acid sequence: CASSLASTSGQETQYF.